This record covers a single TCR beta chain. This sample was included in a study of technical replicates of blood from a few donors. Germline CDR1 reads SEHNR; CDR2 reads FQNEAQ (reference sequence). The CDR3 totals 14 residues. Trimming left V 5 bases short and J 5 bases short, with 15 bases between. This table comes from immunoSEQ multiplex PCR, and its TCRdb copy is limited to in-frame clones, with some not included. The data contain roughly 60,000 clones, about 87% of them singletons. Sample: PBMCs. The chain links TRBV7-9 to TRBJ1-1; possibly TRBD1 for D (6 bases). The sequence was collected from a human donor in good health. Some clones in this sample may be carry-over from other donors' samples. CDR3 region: CASSHRDRRTEAFF. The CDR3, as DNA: TGTGCCAGCAGCCACAGGGATCGGAGAACTGAAGCTTTCTTT.